A selection of T cell receptor beta chains follows, all from one sample in a study of shared clonotypes between healthy human individuals. This table comes from immunoSEQ multiplex PCR, and its TCRdb copy is limited to in-frame clones, with some not included. The sample carries 100,000 or so clones, roughly 70% recorded once. Sequencing input: memory CD8+ T cells sorted from blood. All receptors come from a woman in her twenties or thirties in good health. The CDR3 runs from the conserved cysteine through the conserved F or W. Fields, in order: V gene, CDR3 length, J gene, CDR3 protein.

>TRBV16|16|TRBJ2-7
CASSQSSLAGDYEQYF
>TRBV19|18|TRBJ2-1
CASSTGLAGAPDYNEQFF
>TRBV25-1|14|TRBJ2-1
CASSGKSSYNEQFF
>TRBV28|16|TRBJ2-2
CASSLFRRGSAGELFF
>TRBV10-3|13|TRBJ2-7
CAIAPRDNYEQYF
>TRBV7-3|15|TRBJ2-1
CASSSIASSYNEQFF
>TRBV28|15|TRBJ2-7
CASSPRIAGAYEQYF
>TRBV7-8|15|TRBJ2-7
CASSPYQGPSYEQYF
>TRBV14|12|TRBJ1-4
CASRRGRDKLFF
>TRBV25-1|13|TRBJ1-1
CASSVGQGAEAFF
>TRBV29-1|11|TRBJ1-2
CSVTSWDGYTF
>TRBV25-1|17|TRBJ2-3
CASSEPAGVGNEDTQYF
>TRBV7-8|16|TRBJ2-3
CASRKEGQRRTDTQYF
>TRBV2|15|TRBJ2-6
CASSTGISGANVLTF
>TRBV2|13|TRBJ2-7
CANVDNEAYEQYF
>TRBV7-9|15|TRBJ1-5
CASSPQGAGNQPQHF
>TRBV29-1|13|TRBJ2-7
CSVEFLAGDEQYF
>TRBV4-1|16|TRBJ1-3
CASSHRDRVSGNTIYF